The 7 T cell receptor beta chains below all came from one sample that was sequenced in a study of OX40 agonist ivuxolimab in advanced cancers. Measured with immunoSEQ multiplex PCR; TCRdb has only the in-frame clones, and not every one. The sample yields roughly 70,000 clones, roughly 85% seen once. Here the sequenced sample was CD4+ or CD8+ T cells sorted from blood, taken in a trial of the OX40 agonist ivuxolimab. The origin of the receptors is an adult with an advanced solid tumor such as melanoma, head and neck, liver or kidney cancer.

The chain recombines TRBV30 with TRBJ2-6, with D hard to call. The V end lost 3 bases, the J end lost 6 bases, and 3 bases lay between the germline ends. The CDR3 contains 11 residues. Germline CDR1 is GTSNPN and CDR2 is SVGIG (reference sequence). The DNA of the CDR3 is TGTGCCTGGAGCCCGGCCAACGTCCTGACTTTC. This gives the protein CAWSPANVLTF. Full variable domain (remainder filled in from reference TRBV30 and TRBJ2-6): SQTIHQWPATLVQPVGSPLSLECTVEGTSNPNLYWYRQAAGRGLQLLFYSVGIGQISSEVPQNLSASRPQDRQFILSSKKLLLSDSGFYLCAWSPANVLTFGAGSRLTVL.

V and J are TRBV14 and TRBJ2-3; TRBD2 matches 9 bases. J lost 8 bases, V lost 8 bases, and 5 bases had no gene match. CDR1 and CDR2 (germline): SGHDN, FVKESK. The CDR3 covers 12 residues. The DNA of the CDR3 is TGTGCCAGCGGCAGCGGGAGGCGTACGCAGTATTTT. As protein: CASGSGRRTQYF.

This chain joins TRBV28 and TRBJ2-7; D possibly corresponds to TRBD2 (6 bases). The germline gives CDR1 MDHEN, CDR2 SYDVKM. Trimming took off 4 bases at V and 1 base at J, with 14 bases between the two ends. This CDR3 has 15 amino acids. CDR3 DNA sequence: TGTGCCAGCAGTTCATCGGGACTCTCTTCCTACGAGCAGTACTTC. Translated, it gives CASSSSGLSSYEQYF.

This clone was seen once. The chain carries TRBV6-5 and TRBJ2-2; D ambiguous. The CDR3 runs to 15 residues. V dropped 5 bases and J dropped 5 bases, with 15 bases sitting between them. The germline V gene has CDR1 MNHEY and CDR2 SVGAGI. The CDR3 here is CASSPSNSVTGELFF. The DNA of the CDR3 is TGTGCCAGCAGTCCCTCTAACAGTGTTACCGGGGAGCTGTTTTTT.

V usage is TRBV7-2 and J usage is TRBJ2-5; D might be TRBD2 (7 bases). Trimming removed 5 bases at V and 5 bases at J, with 15 bases between. Per germline, CDR1 SGHTA and CDR2 FQGNSA. This CDR3 spans 14 amino acids. Here the CDR3 reads CASSPGGGRETQYF. In nucleotides, the CDR3 is TGTGCCAGCAGCCCGGGCGGGGGCCGGGAGACCCAGTACTTC.

The chain carries TRBV18 and TRBJ1-4, with D unclear. The CDR3 is made up of 15 amino acids. The V end was cut by 0 bases, the J end by 0 bases, with 5 bases between. From germline, CDR1 is KGHSH and CDR2 LQKENI. CDR3 amino acids: CASSPPAATNEKLFF. As DNA, the CDR3 is TGTGCCAGCTCACCACCCGCGGCAACTAATGAAAAACTGTTTTTT. The variable domain in full, completed from reference TRBV18 and TRBJ1-4, reads NAGVMQNPRHLVRRRGQEARLRCSPMKGHSHVYWYRQLPEEGLKFMVYLQKENIIDESGMPKERFSAEFPKEGPSILRIQQVVRGDSAAYFCASSPPAATNEKLFFGSGTQLSVL.

The chain joins TRBV30 to TRBJ1-6; D perhaps matches TRBD1 (5 bases). This CDR3 spans 15 amino acids. Per the germline V gene, CDR1 is GTSNPN and CDR2 is SVGIG (reference sequence). The germline V and J ends were trimmed by 1 base and 10 bases, with 17 bases remaining between them. The CDR3 DNA follows: TGTGCCTGGAGTGGCGGGAGCAGGGCTTCGTCACCCCTCCACTTT. This gives the protein CAWSGGSRASSPLHF.